Listed below are T cell receptor beta chains from one sample, sequenced in a study of blood T cell repertoires in COVID-19. Only in-frame clones appear in the TCRdb table, and some are missing; sequencing was by immunoSEQ multiplex PCR. The sample yields around 94,000 clones, around 87% seen once. Sequenced sample: peripheral blood. The receptors originated from a woman aged 50 to 60 with COVID-19, enrolled during active disease. The CDR3 runs from the conserved cysteine through the conserved F or W. The D gene is left open where the match is weak. Only some rows state a clone size, as once, few, many or a class for expanded clones.

j_call d_call clone_size v_call cdr3_nt cdr3_aa
TRBJ2-7 . . TRBV29-1 TGCAGCGTTCACGACAGAAGCTCCTACGAGCAGTACTTC CSVHDRSSYEQYF
TRBJ2-7 . once TRBV3-1/TRBV3-2 TGTGCCAGCAGCCAGGGAGGGGGGGCCTACGAGCAGTACTTC CASSQGGGAYEQYF
TRBJ2-3 TRBD2 . TRBV7-2 TGTGCCAGCAGCTGGAGTACTAGCGGGGGGGCCGGAGATACGCAGTATTTT CASSWSTSGGAGDTQYF
TRBJ2-1 TRBD2 . TRBV19 TGTGCCAGTACTTTTAGCGGGGGGGCCAACAATGAGCAGTTCTTC CASTFSGGANNEQFF
TRBJ2-5 TRBD2 . TRBV6-2/TRBV6-3 TGTGCCAGCAGCCGCGGACTAGCGGGGGGGGAAGAGACCCAGTACTTC CASSRGLAGGEETQYF
TRBJ1-1 . few TRBV6-5 TGTGCCAGCAGTTACAGAGGGTACACTGAAGCTTTCTTT CASSYRGYTEAFF
TRBJ2-7 TRBD1 few TRBV4-2 TGTGCCAGCAGCCAAGATAATCGGGACAGGGGACCCTACGAGCAGTACTTC CASSQDNRDRGPYEQYF
TRBJ2-7 . . TRBV7-2 TGTGCCAGCAGCCCTTCCTACGAGCAGTACTTC CASSPSYEQYF
TRBJ2-5 TRBD2 . TRBV19 TGTGCCAGTAGTTTAGCGGGGATGGAGACCCAGTACTTC CASSLAGMETQYF
TRBJ1-5 . . TRBV4-1 TGCGCCAGCAGCCAAGATCAAGTCCGGTCACCCCAGCATTTT CASSQDQVRSPQHF
TRBJ2-1 TRBD2 . TRBV4-1 TGCGCCAGCAGCCAAGATCAGGCGGGGGTCTACAATGAGCAGTTCTTC CASSQDQAGVYNEQFF
TRBJ2-7 . . TRBV28 TGTGCCAGCAGATCCAGGGGCTACGAGCAGTACTTC CASRSRGYEQYF
TRBJ2-5 . once TRBV20-1 TGCAGTGCTAGTGGACACAATCAAGAGACCCAGTACTTC CSASGHNQETQYF
TRBJ2-5 TRBD2 . TRBV24-1 TGTGCCACCAGTGATGGCGGGACTAGCGCAATACAAGAGACCCAGTACTTC CATSDGGTSAIQETQYF
TRBJ1-2 . once TRBV21-1 TGTGCCAGCATTTCGAGGGGGGGGTTTGGCTACACCTTC CASISRGGFGYTF
TRBJ1-6 TRBD1 . TRBV5-3 TGTGCCAGAAGCTTGCGTGACAGGGTGTCCTATAATTCACCCCTCCACTTT CARSLRDRVSYNSPLHF
TRBJ1-4 TRBD1 . TRBV28 TGTGCCAGCAGTCCGGGTCCGGGACAGGGGGCATTGGGTGAAAAACTGTTTTTT CASSPGPGQGALGEKLFF
TRBJ1-5 TRBD1 . TRBV6-2/TRBV6-3 TGTGCCAGCAGTTCAGGACAGGGACCATCCAATCAGCCCCAGCATTTT CASSSGQGPSNQPQHF
TRBJ2-1 TRBD1 . TRBV25-1 TGTGCCAGCAGTGACAGGGGGCGGGGATGGGACAATGAGCAGTTCTTC CASSDRGRGWDNEQFF
TRBJ2-5 TRBD2 . TRBV7-9 TGTGCCAGCAGCCTCGGGACTAGCGGAGGAGAGACCCAGTACTTC CASSLGTSGGETQYF
TRBJ2-5 . . TRBV10-2 TGCGCCAGCAGTGAGTTTGGGAGCGAGCAAGAGACCCAGTACTTC CASSEFGSEQETQYF
TRBJ1-6 . . TRBV9 TGTGCCAGCAGCGTAGAAGGGGTAGTTTACTCCTATAATTCACCCCTCCACTTT CASSVEGVVYSYNSPLHF
TRBJ1-3 . . TRBV6-5 TGTGCCAGCAGTTTTCAGGACTCTGGAAACACCATATATTTT CASSFQDSGNTIYF
TRBJ1-1 . . TRBV28 TGTGCCAGCAGTTTAAGGGGGGGGTCAGAGGCTTTCTTT CASSLRGGSEAFF
TRBJ2-3 . . TRBV27 TGTGCCAGTTCCCAGGGGACAGATACGCAGTATTTT CASSQGTDTQYF
TRBJ1-6 . . TRBV6-5 TGTGCCAGCAGTCAGACGGGTCGAAATTCACCCCTCCACTTT CASSQTGRNSPLHF
TRBJ2-3 TRBD1 . TRBV5-1 TGCGCCAGCGCCCCCCCGGACAGGGTGCCAGATACGCAGTATTTT CASAPPDRVPDTQYF
TRBJ1-2 . . TRBV6-4 TGTGCCAGCAGTGACGGGGCGTTTCCTAACTATGGCTACACCTTC CASSDGAFPNYGYTF
TRBJ2-5 . . TRBV12-3/TRBV12-4 TGTGCCAGCAGTCCTCGGGTCGAGGGGACCCAGTACTTC CASSPRVEGTQYF
TRBJ2-2 . . TRBV12-3/TRBV12-4 TGTGCCAGCAGTGCCACTAATCCCGGGGAGCTGTTTTTT CASSATNPGELFF
TRBJ2-3 . . TRBV30 TGTGCCTGGAAGGCGGGGAAATCCACAGATACGCAGTATTTT CAWKAGKSTDTQYF
TRBJ2-2 . . TRBV12-3/TRBV12-4 TGTGCCAGCAGCGGGACAAACACCGGGGAGCTGTTTTTT CASSGTNTGELFF
TRBJ2-7 TRBD1 . TRBV19 TGTGCCAGTAGGCCCGGGACAGGGGCCTACGAGCAGTACTTC CASRPGTGAYEQYF
TRBJ2-5 TRBD1 . TRBV18 TGTGCCAGCTCCCGGACAGGGGGCTTTGAGACCCAGTACTTC CASSRTGGFETQYF
TRBJ2-2 . . TRBV5-1 TGCGCCAGCAGCTTGGCAGCGACGCCGAACACCGGGGAGCTGTTTTTT CASSLAATPNTGELFF
TRBJ1-2 TRBD1 . TRBV29-1 TGCAGCGTTGCCCGCACAGGGGACGGCTACACCTTC CSVARTGDGYTF
TRBJ1-1 . . TRBV7-2 TGTGCCAGCAGCTTCAACAGGGTGGGGAACACTGAAGCTTTCTTT CASSFNRVGNTEAFF
TRBJ2-5 . . TRBV19 TGTGCCAGTAGTATAGGAGACGGGGTGGGAGAGACCCAGTACTTC CASSIGDGVGETQYF
TRBJ2-3 TRBD1 . TRBV27 TGTGCCAGCAGCAGACAGGGGGCTGATACGCAGTATTTT CASSRQGADTQYF
TRBJ1-1 . few TRBV29-1 TGCAGCGTTGCTGATTACAGGGAAAGCACTGAAGCTTTCTTT CSVADYRESTEAFF
TRBJ1-1 . . TRBV2 TGTGCCAGCAGTGGTGGGAGGGTAGTTACTGAAGCTTTCTTT CASSGGRVVTEAFF
TRBJ2-1 . . TRBV7-3 TGTGCCAGCAGCTTAACTAGCGGAAGTCCCAATGAGCAGTTCTTC CASSLTSGSPNEQFF
TRBJ1-5 TRBD1 . TRBV27 TGTGCCAGCAGTCCACAGGGGGCACGGCAGCCCCAGCATTTT CASSPQGARQPQHF
TRBJ2-3 . . TRBV6-5 TGTGCCAGCAGAAGGGACTTGAAAGATACGCAGTATTTT CASRRDLKDTQYF
TRBJ2-2 TRBD2 . TRBV23-1 TGCGCCAGCAGTCAAGCGGGGGGTGTGTACACCGGGGAGCTGTTTTTT CASSQAGGVYTGELFF
TRBJ1-2 . . TRBV5-1 TGCGCCAGCAGCTTGTCAGGGATCTATGGCTACACCTTC CASSLSGIYGYTF
TRBJ2-5 TRBD1 . TRBV5-4 TGTGCCAGCAGCTCCCGGGGAACAGGGGGAGGTCGAGAGACCCAGTACTTC CASSSRGTGGGRETQYF
TRBJ2-2 TRBD1 . TRBV28 TGTGCCAGCAGTAGGGGACAGGGTGTCACCGGGGAGCTGTTTTTT CASSRGQGVTGELFF
TRBJ2-3 TRBD2 . TRBV9 TGTGCCAGCTCCGGGGGGGCGGGGGATACGCAGTATTTT CASSGGAGDTQYF
TRBJ2-2 TRBD2 . TRBV27 TGTGCCAGCAGTTTCGGGACTACAAACACCGGGGAGCTGTTTTTT CASSFGTTNTGELFF
TRBJ2-2 TRBD1 . TRBV28 TGTGCCAGCAGTTTTTGGCAGGGGACAGGGGCCACCGGGGAGCTGTTTTTT CASSFWQGTGATGELFF
TRBJ1-4 . . TRBV6-6 TGTGCCATACGGGGGGAGGGTGAAAAACTGTTTTTT CAIRGEGEKLFF
TRBJ2-7 . . TRBV5-1 TGCGCCAGCAGCCTGGGTCCGCGAGACGAGCAGTACTTC CASSLGPRDEQYF
TRBJ1-1 TRBD1 . TRBV5-4 TGTGCCAGCAGCCCCGGACAGGGGGAATGGACTGAAGCTTTCTTT CASSPGQGEWTEAFF
TRBJ1-1 . . TRBV4-1 TGCGCCAGCAGCCAAGATCAGGGGTTGAACACTGAAGCTTTCTTT CASSQDQGLNTEAFF
TRBJ2-2 . . TRBV18 TGTGCCAGCTCACCAATAGGGAGCGGGGAGCTGTTTTTT CASSPIGSGELFF
TRBJ2-3 . . TRBV6-5 TGTGCCAGCAGAACAGGGGGGGCGAGCACAGATACGCAGTATTTT CASRTGGASTDTQYF
TRBJ1-1 . . TRBV6-2/TRBV6-3 TGTGCCAGCAGTAGGGGAGGGGCGGCGAACACTGAAGCTTTCTTT CASSRGGAANTEAFF